The source of this T cell receptor beta chain is a study of CD4 and CD8 cells across lung adenocarcinoma regions. Samples came from patients with localized non-small cell lung adenocarcinoma. TCRdb re-called the PCR reads with MiXCR, one entry per CDR3 protein. The table shows about 12,000 distinct CDR3 sequences, with less than 55% occurring only once. Germline loops: CDR1 DFQATT, CDR2 SNEGSKA (reference sequence). This CDR3 has 13 residues. V was cut by 3 bases and J by 4 bases, with 12 bases left in between. The receptor's source is a male donor with lung adenocarcinoma. The CD4 and CD8 labels of this study may be unreliable. The gene calls are TRBV20-1 and TRBJ1-1; D may be TRBD1 (6 bases). The sequenced material came from CD8+ T cells from the margin of a lung tumor. The CDR3 region is CSASTGPVTEAFF. DNA for the CDR3: TGCAGTGCTAGCACAGGGCCAGTCACTGAAGCTTTCTTT.